Included here is one T cell receptor beta chain sequence, with context. This specimen belongs to a study of blood T cell repertoires in COVID-19. Study-wide context: Samples taken during acute and convalescent COVID-19 were collected in the United States, Italy and Spain. T cells, B-cell-depleted T cells, or PBMCs supplied cDNA or gDNA.

As handled by the study authors: Amplification of reference gene primers was used by the study to estimate nucleated cell counts. The repertoire was sequenced with immunoSEQ multiplex PCR; TCRdb's copy has only in-frame clones and lacks some. That table furnishes V, J and clone size, whereas the DNA furnished D and trimming. The top ten hold 13% of the sample, which has about 190,000 clones, 70% to 85% seen once. CDR3 length equals 14 residues. V was shortened by 1 base and J by 0 bases, with 7 bases between the two germline ends. Germline V lookup: CDR1 SGHTA, CDR2 FQGNSA. The V and J genes are TRBV7-2 and TRBJ2-7; D call uncertain. The source of this sequence is a man in his fifties who had recovered from COVID-19. The specimen was peripheral blood. The CDR3 loop is CASSLDSSSYEQYF. CDR3 sequence (DNA): TGTGCCAGCAGCTTAGACTCGAGCTCCTACGAGCAGTACTTC.